This entry describes one T cell receptor (beta chain). Data came from immunoSEQ multiplex PCR; TCRdb stores just in-frame clones and leaves some out. The sample holds 78,000 or so clones, approximately 84% seen once. These data come from a study of OX40 agonist ivuxolimab in advanced cancers. The CDR3 consists of 13 residues. The junction had 1 base not matched to a gene; V was cut back by 2 bases and J by 8 bases. CDR1 is PRHDT, CDR2 FYEKMQ, per germline (reference sequence). This TCR was sampled from an adult with an advanced solid tumor such as melanoma, head and neck, liver or kidney cancer. Material: CD4+ or CD8+ T cells sorted from blood, obtained in a trial of the OX40 agonist ivuxolimab. The chain employs TRBV13 and TRBJ1-4; TRBD1 matches at 8 bases. DNA of the CDR3: TGTGCCAGCAGCTTACCAGGGGGCGAAAAACTGTTTTTT. Residues: CASSLPGGEKLFF.